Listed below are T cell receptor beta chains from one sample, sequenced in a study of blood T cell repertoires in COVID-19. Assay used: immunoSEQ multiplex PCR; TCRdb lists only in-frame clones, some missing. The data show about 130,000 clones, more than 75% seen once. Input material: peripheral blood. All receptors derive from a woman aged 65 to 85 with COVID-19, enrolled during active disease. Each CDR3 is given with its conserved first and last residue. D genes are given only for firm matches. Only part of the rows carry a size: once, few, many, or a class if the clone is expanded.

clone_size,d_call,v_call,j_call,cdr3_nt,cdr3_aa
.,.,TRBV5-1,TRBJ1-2,TGCGCCAGCAGCTTGGAACAGCCCTATGGCTACACCTTC,CASSLEQPYGYTF
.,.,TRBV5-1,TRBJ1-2,TGCGCCAGCAGCTTGGGGCAGGGGTCTGGCTACACCTTC,CASSLGQGSGYTF
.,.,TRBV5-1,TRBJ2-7,TGCGCCAGCAGCCCAGACCCAAACACCCGGGGCTCCTACGAGCAGTACTTC,CASSPDPNTRGSYEQYF
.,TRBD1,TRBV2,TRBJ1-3,TGTGCCAGCAGGGGGACAGCGAAAATCTCTGGAAACACCATATATTTT,CASRGTAKISGNTIYF
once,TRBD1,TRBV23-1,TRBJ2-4,TGCGCCAGCGGCTCCGGGACAGGGGGCGTACTAGCCAAAAACATTCAGTACTTC,CASGSGTGGVLAKNIQYF
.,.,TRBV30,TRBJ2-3,TGTGCCTGGAGTTCCTACTGGGATACGCAGTATTTT,CAWSSYWDTQYF
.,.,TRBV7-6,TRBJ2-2,TGTGCCAGCAGCTTACTGGCACGCTCGGGAACCGGGGAGCTGTTTTTT,CASSLLARSGTGELFF
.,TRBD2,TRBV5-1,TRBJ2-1,TGCGCCAGCAGCCCCGACAGGACCCTAGCGGGGCGTTTGGAAGAGCAGTTCTTC,CASSPDRTLAGRLEEQFF
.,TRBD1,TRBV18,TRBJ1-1,TGTGCCAGCTCACCACTTGAGACAGGGGGCACTGAAGCTTTCTTT,CASSPLETGGTEAFF
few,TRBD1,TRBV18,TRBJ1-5,TGTGCCAGCTCACCGGGGACAGCAAATCAGCCCCAGCATTTT,CASSPGTANQPQHF
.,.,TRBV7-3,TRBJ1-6,TGTGCCAGCAGCTCTACCCTTAATTCACCCCTCCACTTT,CASSSTLNSPLHF
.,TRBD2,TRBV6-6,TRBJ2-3,TGTGCCAGCAGCCCTTTGCGGGGGGGGCCAAATACGCAGTATTTT,CASSPLRGGPNTQYF
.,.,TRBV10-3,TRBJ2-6,TGTGCCACTACCGGTGGGGCCAACGTCCTGACTTTC,CATTGGANVLTF
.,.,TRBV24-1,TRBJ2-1,TGTGCCACCAGTGATTTAGTTGCAGGGATCGCCGCGCGGCAGTTCTTC,CATSDLVAGIAARQFF
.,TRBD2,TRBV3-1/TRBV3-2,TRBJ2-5,TGTGCCAGCAGAGTAGCGGGGGTTGAGACCCAGTACTTC,CASRVAGVETQYF
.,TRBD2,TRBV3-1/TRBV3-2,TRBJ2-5,TGTGCCAGCGCCGGGACTAGTCGAGAGACCCAGTACTTC,CASAGTSRETQYF
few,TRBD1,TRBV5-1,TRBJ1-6,TGCGCCAGCAGCTCACAGGGGAATAATTCACCCCTCCACTTT,CASSSQGNNSPLHF
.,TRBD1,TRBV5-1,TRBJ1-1,TGCGCCAGCAGCTTGGAGGGACAGGGGGCTCGAGCTTTCTTT,CASSLEGQGARAFF
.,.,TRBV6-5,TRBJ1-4,TGTGCCAGCAGAAGAAGAGAATTTAATGAAAAACTGTTTTTT,CASRRREFNEKLFF
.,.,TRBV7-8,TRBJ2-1,TGTGCCAGCAGCCCCCCGTCGTCCTACAATGAGCAGTTCTTC,CASSPPSSYNEQFF
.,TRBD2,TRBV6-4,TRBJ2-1,TGTGCCAGCAGTGTACTAGCGGGTACGTACAATGAGCAGTTCTTC,CASSVLAGTYNEQFF
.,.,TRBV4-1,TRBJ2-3,TGCGCCAGCAGCCAAGCGAGGGGAGGTCGCACAGATACGCAGTATTTT,CASSQARGGRTDTQYF
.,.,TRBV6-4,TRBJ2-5,TGTGCCAGCAGTCGTGAGGTTCAAGAGACCCAGTACTTC,CASSREVQETQYF
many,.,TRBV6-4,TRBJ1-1,TGTGCCAGCAGTGACGGGCCGCTCACTGAAGCTTTCTTT,CASSDGPLTEAFF
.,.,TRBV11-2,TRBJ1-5,TGTGCCAGCAGCTTAGAACGGGATCAGCCCCAGCATTTT,CASSLERDQPQHF
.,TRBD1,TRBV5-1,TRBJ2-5,TGCGCCAGCAGCTTAAGGACAGGGAGGGAGACCCAGTACTTC,CASSLRTGRETQYF
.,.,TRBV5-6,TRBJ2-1,TGTGCCAGCAGCTTGAAGGGAGGAGGCTACAATGAGCAGTTCTTC,CASSLKGGGYNEQFF
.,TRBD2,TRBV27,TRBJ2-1,TGTGCCAGCAGTCCGAACCCGACTAGCGGGGGGCTGGACGAGCAGTTCTTC,CASSPNPTSGGLDEQFF
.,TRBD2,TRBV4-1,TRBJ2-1,TGCGCCAGCAGCCAAGATGTTTACCGCCCGGGAGGCAATGAGCAGTTCTTC,CASSQDVYRPGGNEQFF
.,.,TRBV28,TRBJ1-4,TGTGCCAGCAGCCGGGCCGGGGCTAATGAAAAACTGTTTTTT,CASSRAGANEKLFF
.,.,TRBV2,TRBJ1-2,TGTGCCAGCAGTGAGCAGAGGGTTACCTATGGCTACACCTTC,CASSEQRVTYGYTF
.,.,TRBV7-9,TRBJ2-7,TGTGCCAGCAGCCCCCGAAGCGAATCCTACGAGCAGTACTTC,CASSPRSESYEQYF
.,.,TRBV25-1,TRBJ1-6,TGTGCCAGCAGTGAATTTTTTGTACAGGGTTATACACCCCTCCACTTT,CASSEFFVQGYTPLHF
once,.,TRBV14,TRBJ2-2,TGTGCCAGCAGCCAGCTACCGGGGGTTGGTACCGGGGAGCTGTTTTTT,CASSQLPGVGTGELFF
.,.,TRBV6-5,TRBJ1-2,TGTGCCAGCAGCCTCGGTGGGGCGGCTAACTATGGCTACACCTTC,CASSLGGAANYGYTF
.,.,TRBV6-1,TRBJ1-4,TGTGCCAGCAGTGAAGAAGGGAGTTGGGAAAAACTGTTTTTT,CASSEEGSWEKLFF
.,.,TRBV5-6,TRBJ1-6,TGTGCCAGCAGCTTTCCCCGATCGGATTCACCCCTCCACTTT,CASSFPRSDSPLHF
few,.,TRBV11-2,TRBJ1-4,TGTGCCAGCAGCCCATACCCGGTGCCAGGGAATGAAAAACTGTTTTTT,CASSPYPVPGNEKLFF
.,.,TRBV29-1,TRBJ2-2,TGCAGCGTTGGGAGCGGGGGGGAGCTGTTTTTT,CSVGSGGELFF
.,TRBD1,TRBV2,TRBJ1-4,TGTGCCAGCAGTCCGGACAGGGGGCGTGAAAAACTGTTTTTT,CASSPDRGREKLFF
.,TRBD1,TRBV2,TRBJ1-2,TGTGCCAGCACCGGACAGGGGGGTTCATGGGGCTACACCTTC,CASTGQGGSWGYTF
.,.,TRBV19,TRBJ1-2,TGTGCCAGTAGTACACAGTTACAGCCGAACTATGGCTACACCTTC,CASSTQLQPNYGYTF
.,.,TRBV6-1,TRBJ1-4,TGTGCCAGCAGTGAACGAGATAATGAAAAACTGTTTTTT,CASSERDNEKLFF
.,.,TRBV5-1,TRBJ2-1,TGCGCCAGCAGCTGGGGGGGCAGAAACAATGAGCAGTTCTTC,CASSWGGRNNEQFF
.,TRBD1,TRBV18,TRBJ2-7,TGTGCCAGCTCACCGCTCGGACCGGGGACAGGGCTTTCCTACGAGCAGTACTTC,CASSPLGPGTGLSYEQYF
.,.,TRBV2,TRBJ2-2,TGTGCCAGCAGTGGGCAGGGGTTAAACACCGGGGAGCTGTTTTTT,CASSGQGLNTGELFF
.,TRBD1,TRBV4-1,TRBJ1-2,TGCGCCAGCAGCCTATCGACAGGGAACTATGGCTACACCTTC,CASSLSTGNYGYTF
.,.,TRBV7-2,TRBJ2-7,TGTGCCAGCAGCTTAGTCTTCGGACTGAACTACGAGCAGTACTTC,CASSLVFGLNYEQYF
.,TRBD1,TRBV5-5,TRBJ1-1,TGTGCCAGCAGCTTGACAGGGACAGTGTACACTGAAGCTTTCTTT,CASSLTGTVYTEAFF
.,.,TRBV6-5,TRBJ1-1,TGTGCCAGCAGTTACGGGGGGATGTCTGAAGCTTTCTTT,CASSYGGMSEAFF
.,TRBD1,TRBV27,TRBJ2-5,TGTGCCAGCAGTTCGCCGGACAGGGCTTACCAAGAGACCCAGTACTTC,CASSSPDRAYQETQYF
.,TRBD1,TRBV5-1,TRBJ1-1,TGCGCCAGCACAACAGGGGGGACCACTGAAGCTTTCTTT,CASTTGGTTEAFF
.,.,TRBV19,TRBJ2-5,TGTGCCAGTAGTCCATGGGACTCGGGCAGGACCCAGTACTTC,CASSPWDSGRTQYF
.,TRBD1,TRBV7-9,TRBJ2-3,TGTGCCAGCAGCTTTGGGGACAGGGGGCGCGTAGATACGCAGTATTTT,CASSFGDRGRVDTQYF
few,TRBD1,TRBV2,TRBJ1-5,TGTGCCAGCAGTGGACAGGGTACGAATCAGCCCCAGCATTTT,CASSGQGTNQPQHF
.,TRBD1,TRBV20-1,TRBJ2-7,TGCAGTGGGAACGGACAGGGAGGGCAGTACTTC,CSGNGQGGQYF